This T cell receptor beta chain came from a study of T cell clonotyping in hematopoietic cell transplantation (dated by TCRdb to about 2021). Concerning the study at large: The study collected roughly 150 blood samples from 35 consecutive transplant recipients and their related donors. Recruitment of patients was conducted between September 2015 and 2017, and follow-up was continued until late 2020 or death. What the work shows at the level of the full study, not this receptor alone: The sample size was limited, and CD4 and CD8 repertoire contributions could not be separated because cells were not sorted. Only a small fraction of recipient repertoires overlapped donor repertoires, with over 97% appearing de novo at the given depth. Donor and pretransplant recipient Inverse Simpson Index values predicted broader posttransplant TCR repertoire diversity. After transplant, TCR diversity in recipients dropped, and pathologically expanded clonotypes increased progressively from day 30 to day 180.

As regards this clone: There is no known antigen for this receptor. Base qualities are missing; no much larger clone stands one base away.

The immunoSEQ assay, a bias-controlled multiplex PCR using V- and J-specific primers, was used to amplify TCR beta CDR3 regions from genomic DNA. A second PCR step added a proprietary barcode and Illumina adapter sequences to the CDR3 amplicons. CDR3 libraries were sequenced on an Illumina MiSeq instrument. As for the authors' bioinformatics: Export and quality control were handled in immunoSEQ Analyzer 3.0, while downstream analyses relied on R Bioconductor and Immunarch. Only productive rearrangements in the normalized downsampled data set went into calculating the repertoire metrics. In the normalized cohort, clonotypes with more than 5 templates were defined as pathologically expanded. The Inverse Simpson Index was used to measure repertoire diversity. To capture all clonotypes, CMV-specificity analyses were performed on the non-normalized data set. TCRdb retrieved this table from immuneACCESS and kept in-frame rearrangements only. Not all clones are present; in checked studies, unresolved V genes account for under half, and no reason is known for the remainder. V and J calls and clone size come straight from that table; D and trimming were deduced from the DNA. This sample has roughly 8,400 clones in its table, and 93% of those were observed once. Of the sample, 5.7% falls within the top ten clones.

Per the germline V gene (reference sequence), MNHNY is the CDR1 and SVGAGI is the CDR2. Reading from cysteine to phenylalanine, the CDR3 counts 14 amino acids. The only DNA kept is the CDR3, 42 bases in frame from the first base. V lost 5 bases and J lost 10 bases, and the count of bases not matched to a germline gene is 7. In light of the paper, this sample's time point label describes: 100 days after allo-HCT. Blood samples were obtained from recipients approximately 28 days before transplant and at days 30, 100 and 180 after transplant. Nuclei Lysis Solution was used to extract genomic DNA from fresh or cryopreserved unfractionated peripheral blood mononuclear cells.

The rearranged segments are TRBV6-6 and TRBJ1-6, and TRBD1 aligns with 8 junction nucleotides. This specimen consisted of PBMCs, obtained 100 days after allogeneic stem cell transplant. The sequence derives from a male patient in his forties or fifties who had an allogeneic stem cell transplant from a related donor, so T cells may come from the graft donor. Some clones in this sample may be carry-over from other donors' samples. The DNA is TGTGCCAGCAGTGGACAGGGAATAGGATCACCCCTCCACTTT. This gives the protein CASSGQGIGSPLHF.